This section outlines one T cell receptor (beta chain) sequence together with its context. Its antigen is currently unknown. These data belong to a study of cytomegalovirus exposure and HLA in healthy donors. Study in general: For the approximately 410 genotyped donors, about 81% fell within the Caucasian-associated ancestry cluster.

PCR was performed using 60 Vbeta and 13 Jbeta primers. The protocol was immunoSEQ multiplex PCR, while the TCRdb copy is restricted to in-frame clones and leaves out a portion. The sample holds tens of thousands of clones, roughly 75% seen once. Study-wide results and caveats: Accurate HLA-A and HLA-B prediction from TCR beta sequences was reported for most subjects.

The CDR3 extends over 14 amino acids. The V and J ends lost 6 bases and 4 bases respectively, with 13 bases between them. Germline V gene lookup returns CDR1 LNHDA and CDR2 SQIVND (reference sequence). Sequencing was carried out using PBMCs. This clonotype was obtained from a woman in her thirties or forties in good health and CMV-seropositive. The chain joins TRBV19 to TRBJ2-1, with D unresolved. CDR3 sequence (DNA): TGTGCCAGTAGCTACTCTAGGATATACAATGAGCAGTTCTTC. Residues: CASSYSRIYNEQFF. Filled out from reference TRBV19 and TRBJ2-1, the complete variable domain reads DGGITQSPKYLFRKEGQNVTLSCEQNLNHDAMYWYRQDPGQGLRLIYYSQIVNDFQKGDIAEGYSVSREKKESFPLTVTSAQKNPTAFYLCASSYSRIYNEQFFGPGTRLTVL.